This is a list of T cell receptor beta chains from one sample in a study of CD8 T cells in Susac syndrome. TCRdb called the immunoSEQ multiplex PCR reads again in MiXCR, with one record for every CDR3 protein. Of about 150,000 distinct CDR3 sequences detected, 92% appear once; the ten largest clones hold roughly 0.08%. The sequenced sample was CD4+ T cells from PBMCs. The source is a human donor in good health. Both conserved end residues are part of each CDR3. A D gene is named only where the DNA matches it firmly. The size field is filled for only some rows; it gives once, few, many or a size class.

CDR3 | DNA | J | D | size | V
CASSPRASGRIGGELFF | TGTGCCAGCAGTCCTCGGGCTAGCGGGAGAATAGGCGGGGAGCTGTTTTTT | TRBJ2-2 | TRBD2 | - | TRBV12-3/TRBV12-4
CASSPRGGRGTGELFF | TGTGCCAGCAGTCCCCGCGGGGGGCGAGGCACCGGGGAGCTGTTTTTT | TRBJ2-2 | TRBD2 | - | TRBV2
CASSETVRLHF | TGTGCCAGCAGTGAAACCGTGAGGCTCCACTTT | TRBJ1-6 | - | - | TRBV2
CASSTGTADTEAFF | TGTGCCAGCAGCACAGGGACGGCGGACACTGAAGCTTTCTTT | TRBJ1-1 | - | - | TRBV2
CASSSTGGPDIQYF | TGTGCCAGCAGTTCGACAGGGGGCCCGGACATTCAGTACTTC | TRBJ2-4 | TRBD1 | - | TRBV6-5
CASSLGPLNEQFF | TGTGCCAGCAGCTTAGGGCCCCTTAATGAGCAGTTCTTC | TRBJ2-1 | - | - | TRBV7-6
CASSLGQGPTDTQYF | TGTGCCAGCAGCTTGGGACAGGGGCCCACAGATACGCAGTATTTT | TRBJ2-3 | TRBD1 | - | TRBV5-4
CASSALRQHFYNEQFF | TGTGCCAGCAGCGCCCTGCGACAGCATTTTTACAATGAGCAGTTCTTC | TRBJ2-1 | - | - | TRBV9
CSAPLAGNTDTQYF | TGCAGTGCCCCACTAGCGGGAAACACAGATACGCAGTATTTT | TRBJ2-3 | TRBD2 | once | TRBV20-1
CASSLGQGGDEQYF | TGCGCCAGCAGCTTGGGACAGGGGGGCGACGAGCAGTACTTC | TRBJ2-7 | TRBD1 | - | TRBV5-1
CASSPGGEAFF | TGTGCCAGCAGCCCCGGAGGTGAAGCTTTCTTT | TRBJ1-1 | - | - | TRBV13
CASSLTPGHSNNEQYF | TGTGCCAGCAGCTTGACTCCGGGACATTCCAACAACGAGCAGTACTTC | TRBJ2-7 | - | - | TRBV7-6
CSAGGVAGRTNEQFF | TGCAGTGCTGGTGGGGTAGCGGGCCGAACCAATGAGCAGTTCTTC | TRBJ2-1 | TRBD2 | - | TRBV20-1
CASSERDRGDGYTF | TGTGCCAGCAGTGAACGGGACAGGGGGGATGGCTACACCTTC | TRBJ1-2 | TRBD1 | once | TRBV6-1
CASSHRPGRTGELFF | TGCGCCAGCAGCCACCGACCGGGGCGTACCGGGGAGCTGTTTTTT | TRBJ2-2 | - | - | TRBV5-1
CASSPLGGNQPQHF | TGTGCCAGCTCACCCCTTGGAGGCAATCAGCCCCAGCATTTT | TRBJ1-5 | - | - | TRBV18